The sequence of this T cell receptor (beta chain) was determined in a study of a mutant IDH1 vaccine in newly diagnosed glioma. This CDR3 is built from 14 residues. The V and J ends lost 0 bases and 3 bases respectively, with 8 bases between them. CDR1 and CDR2 (germline): SGDLS, YYNGEE. Time point given: week 23, last vaccination. Topical imiquimod accompanied each vaccine dose, which consisted of 300 ug of mutant IDH1 20-mer peptide. Comments on this clone: Its cognate antigen is unknown.

Assay: immunoSEQ multiplex PCR; the TCRdb copy retains only in-frame clones and omits some. The sample gives tens of thousands of clones, around 76% of which show up once; approximately 6.5% is in the top ten. The sequence was obtained from a middle-aged woman with glioma. Some clones in this sample may be carry-over from other donors' samples. The genes are TRBV9 and TRBJ2-3, with D possibly called TRBD1 or TRBD2 (5 bases each). Source: PBMCs, taken from a glioma patient whose treatment included an IDH1 peptide vaccine. CDR3 in amino acids: CASSVAEGTDTQYF. CDR3 bases: TGTGCCAGCAGCGTAGCAGAGGGGACAGATACGCAGTATTTT.